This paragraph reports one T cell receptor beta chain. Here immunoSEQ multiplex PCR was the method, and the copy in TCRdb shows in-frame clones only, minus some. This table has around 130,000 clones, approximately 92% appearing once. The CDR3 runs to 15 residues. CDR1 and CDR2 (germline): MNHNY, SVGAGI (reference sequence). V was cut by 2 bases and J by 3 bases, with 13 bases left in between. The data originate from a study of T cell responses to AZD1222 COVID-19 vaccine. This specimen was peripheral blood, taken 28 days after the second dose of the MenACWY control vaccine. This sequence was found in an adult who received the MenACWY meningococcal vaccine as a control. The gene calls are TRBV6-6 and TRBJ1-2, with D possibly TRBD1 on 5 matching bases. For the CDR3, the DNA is TGTGCCAGCAGTTACGCACCGACAGCGCACTATGGCTACACCTTC. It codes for CASSYAPTAHYGYTF.